One and the same sample provided the 24 T cell receptor beta chains below, sequenced in a study of blood T cell repertoires in COVID-19. The method was immunoSEQ multiplex PCR; TCRdb's version includes in-frame clones alone and lacks a portion of them. The sample holds approximately 170,000 clones, approximately 85% seen once. Specimen: peripheral blood. The receptor source for this set is a man aged 55 to 70 who had recovered from COVID-19.

This chain joins TRBV6-5 and TRBJ2-1; 7 bases match TRBD1. The CDR3 is 15 amino acids. CDR1 and CDR2 from the germline V gene are MNHEY and SVGAGI. The V and J ends lost 5 bases and 8 bases, in that order; junction bases with no gene match: 12. The CDR3 loop reads CASSKPTGNKHEQFF. CDR3 sequence (DNA): TGTGCCAGCAGTAAACCGACAGGGAATAAGCATGAGCAGTTCTTC.

The chain carries TRBV7-2 and TRBJ1-5; D gene ambiguous. This CDR3 region has 15 residues. The V end lost 5 bases, the J end lost 0 bases, and 11 bases lay between the germline ends. CDR1 SGHTA and CDR2 FQGNSA come from the germline V gene. Here the CDR3 reads CASSLLRNSNQPQHF. The DNA of the CDR3 is TGTGCCAGCAGCCTCCTCAGGAATAGCAATCAGCCCCAGCATTTT.

The chain couples TRBV7-6 to TRBJ1-5; D perhaps matches TRBD1 (5 bases). The CDR3 spans 18 residues. V gave up 2 bases and J gave up 2 bases, with 19 bases separating them. Germline CDR1 is SGHVS and CDR2 is FNYEAQ. For the CDR3, the DNA is TGTGCCAGCAGCTTATGGGGACCGACTCGGGGGGGCAATCAGCCCCAGCATTTT. It codes for CASSLWGPTRGGNQPQHF.

This sequence joins TRBV19 and TRBJ2-7, with 7 bases aligning to TRBD1. The CDR3 has 15 residues. The J segment lost 3 bases and the V segment lost 5 bases, leaving 10 bases of the junction unmatched. CDR1 is LNHDA and CDR2 is SQIVND in the germline V gene (reference sequence). The CDR3 loop is CASSPQPGQSYEQYF. The CDR3 DNA sequence: TGTGCCAGTAGTCCTCAACCGGGACAGAGCTACGAGCAGTACTTC.

The chain is built from TRBV9 and TRBJ2-2, with 7 bases fitting TRBD1. The length of the CDR3 is 16 residues. CDR1 and CDR2 (germline): SGDLS, YYNGEE. Germline trimming cut 3 bases from V and 0 bases from J; bases unmatched to any gene: 5. The CDR3 sequence is CASSGRQGSNTGELFF. CDR3 in DNA: TGTGCCAGCAGCGGACGACAGGGTTCGAACACCGGGGAGCTGTTTTTT. Together with reference TRBV9 and TRBJ2-2, the CDR3 gives the full variable domain: DSGVTQTPKHLITATGQRVTLRCSPRSGDLSVYWYQQSLDQGLQFLIQYYNGEERAKGNILERFSAQQFPDLHSELNLSSLELGDSALYFCASSGRQGSNTGELFFGEGSRLTVL.

The CDR3 sequence: CASSAAAREPQHF. The CDR3 DNA follows: TGTGCCAGCAGCGCCGCGGCGAGGGAGCCCCAGCATTTT. The rearrangement uses TRBV9 and TRBJ1-5; no reliable D call. Between the trimmed V and J ends, which lost 3 bases and 8 bases, there was a span of 12 bases. The CDR3 runs to 13 residues. Per germline, CDR1 SGDLS and CDR2 YYNGEE.

This clone was seen at least ten times. The chain employs TRBV9 and TRBJ2-1; TRBD2 agrees at 8 bases. Germline V gene data show CDR1 as SGDLS and CDR2 as YYNGEE. The V gene end was trimmed by 0 bases and the J gene end by 2 bases; junction bases not matched to a gene: 4. This CDR3 is built from 16 residues. The CDR3 nucleotides are TGTGCCAGCAGCGTAGGGGGTAGCGGGGCCTACAATGAGCAGTTCTTC. Its protein product is CASSVGGSGAYNEQFF.

The chain couples TRBV5-6 to TRBJ2-5; tentative D call: TRBD1 (7 bases). This CDR3 is 14 amino acids long. Germline V CDR1 and CDR2: SGHDT, YYEEEE. V was cut by 1 base and J by 5 bases, with 12 bases left in between. The CDR3 loop reads CASSLRQGGETQYF. DNA for the CDR3: TGTGCCAGCAGCTTGCGCCAGGGGGGTGAGACCCAGTACTTC.

This chain uses TRBV7-6 with TRBJ1-5; TRBD1 is a possible D gene (5 bases). Looked up from germline, CDR1 is SGHVS and CDR2 is FNYEAQ. The length of the CDR3 is 18 residues. Trimming took off 5 bases at V and 3 bases at J, with 23 bases between the two ends. The CDR3 sequence is CASSPGVRGEFINQPQHF. In DNA, the CDR3 is TGTGCCAGCAGCCCAGGCGTGCGGGGGGAATTTATCAATCAGCCCCAGCATTTT.

The V gene is TRBV2, the J gene TRBJ2-5, with 7 bases aligning to TRBD2. The germline V gene encodes CDR1 SNHLY and CDR2 FYNNEI. Trimming removed 4 bases from V and 1 base from J; junction bases left unmatched: 3. The CDR3 spans 14 residues. CDR3 bases: TGTGCCAGCAGTGGGCGGGGGTTCCAAGAGACCCAGTACTTC. It codes for CASSGRGFQETQYF.

Only a few counts were recorded for this clone. V is TRBV19 and J is TRBJ2-1; 8 bases are shared with TRBD2. Germline CDR1 is LNHDA and CDR2 is SQIVND (reference sequence). Unmatched junction bases numbered 3, after V lost 4 bases and J lost 4 bases. The CDR3 has 14 residues. The CDR3 loop reads CASSSSGGYNEQFF. DNA of the CDR3: TGTGCCAGTAGTAGCAGCGGGGGTTACAATGAGCAGTTCTTC.

J is TRBJ2-3 and V is TRBV9; D is perhaps TRBD2 (7 bases). V dropped 4 bases and J dropped 1 base, with 22 bases sitting between them. The CDR3 runs 18 residues. Germline CDR1 SGDLS, CDR2 YYNGEE. This chain's CDR3 is CASSYTIIGGLGTDTQYF. CDR3 nucleotide sequence: TGTGCCAGCAGCTATACTATCATCGGGGGGCTGGGCACAGATACGCAGTATTTT. The full variable domain, with the rest looked up from reference TRBV9 and TRBJ2-3, is DSGVTQTPKHLITATGQRVTLRCSPRSGDLSVYWYQQSLDQGLQFLIQYYNGEERAKGNILERFSAQQFPDLHSELNLSSLELGDSALYFCASSYTIIGGLGTDTQYFGPGTRLTVL.

The chain uses TRBV3-1 (or the pseudogene TRBV3-2) and TRBJ2-5; D might be TRBD2 (5 bases). This CDR3 region has 15 residues. Trimming pared 4 bases from V and 2 bases from J, leaving 14 bases between. Germline CDR1 and CDR2: LGHDT and YNNKEL (reference sequence). CDR3 in DNA: TGTGCCAGCAGCCTCCCTGGAGGACTTCAAGAGACCCAGTACTTC. This translates into CASSLPGGLQETQYF.

The chain has TRBV7-8 and TRBJ2-5, with D possibly matching TRBD1 (6 bases). The CDR3 sequence is 19 residues long. The V end lost 7 bases, the J end lost 1 base, and 28 bases lay between the germline ends. Germline V gene lookup returns CDR1 SGHVS and CDR2 FQNEAQ. CDR3 amino acids: CASTTGGWAGVGSQETQYF. The CDR3 coding sequence is TGTGCCAGCACCACTGGGGGATGGGCAGGGGTAGGTTCCCAAGAGACCCAGTACTTC. Looking up the rest from reference TRBV7-8 and TRBJ2-5 gives the full variable domain: GAGVSQSPRYKVAKRGQDVALRCDPISGHVSLFWYQQALGQGPEFLTYFQNEAQLDKSGLPSDRFFAERPEGSVSTLKIQRTQQEDSAVYLCASTTGGWAGVGSQETQYFGPGTRLLVL.

The rearrangement uses TRBV5-4 and TRBJ2-5; 8 bases match TRBD2. J gave up 5 bases and V 2 bases, and 8 bases lay outside the gene matches. Germline V gene lookup returns CDR1 SGHNT and CDR2 YYREEE (reference sequence). The CDR3 has 15 amino acids. For the CDR3, the DNA is TGTGCCAGCAGCTTCTCAGCGGGGGCCGGGGAGACCCAGTACTTC. Amino acid sequence: CASSFSAGAGETQYF.

CDR3 bases: TGTGCCTGGAGTGTATCCGGGGGTGAGCAGTTCTTC. Its translation is CAWSVSGGEQFF. This sequence joins TRBV30 and TRBJ2-1; D possibly corresponds to TRBD2 (6 bases). Trimming removed 0 bases at V and 9 bases at J, with 9 bases between. The germline CDR1 and CDR2 sequences are GTSNPN and SVGIG (reference sequence). This CDR3 is 12 amino acids long.

The V gene is TRBV5-1, the J gene TRBJ1-1; the D is unclear. Germline V CDR1 and CDR2: SGHRS, YFSETQ. Trimming took off 0 bases at V and 1 base at J, with 10 bases between the two ends. CDR3 length: 15 amino acids. DNA for the CDR3: TGCGCCAGCAGCTTGGACGGCCAGGCGAACACTGAAGCTTTCTTT. Translated: CASSLDGQANTEAFF.

The chain combines TRBV6-5 with TRBJ2-2; 10 bases agree with TRBD2. V dropped 6 bases and J dropped 5; count of bases not matched to a gene: 6. In germline, CDR1 is MNHEY, CDR2 SVGAGI. This CDR3 has 15 residues. The CDR3 sequence: CASSPGTSVTGELFF. CDR3 coding DNA: TGTGCCAGCAGCCCCGGGACTAGCGTTACCGGGGAGCTGTTTTTT.

This clone was seen just once. This sequence joins TRBV15 and TRBJ1-4, with D perhaps matching TRBD1 (6 bases). This CDR3 is built from 14 residues. V was pared by 5 bases and J by 8 bases, with 15 bases between. Germline V lookup: CDR1 LNHNV, CDR2 YYDKDF (reference sequence). CDR3 coding DNA: TGTGCCACCAGCCGGGGAGGGGGGAACGAAAAACTGTTTTTT. Protein product: CATSRGGGNEKLFF.

The chain joins TRBV11-2 to TRBJ2-3; possible D gene TRBD2, 6 bases. The germline V and J ends were trimmed by 5 bases and 4 bases, with 10 bases remaining between them. Looked up from germline, CDR1 is SGHAT and CDR2 is FQNNGV. The CDR3 spans 13 residues. CDR3 in amino acids: CASSTWEADTQYF. The CDR3 region has the DNA TGTGCCAGCAGCACATGGGAGGCAGATACGCAGTATTTT.

V usage is TRBV7-8 and J usage is TRBJ2-7; 8 nucleotides align to TRBD2. The CDR3 has 17 residues. Germline V lookup: CDR1 SGHVS, CDR2 FQNEAQ. The junction had 14 bases not matched to a gene; V was cut back by 4 bases and J by 3 bases. The CDR3 region is CASSSPWGSGGLYEQYF. The CDR3 DNA reads TGTGCCAGCAGCTCCCCCTGGGGGAGCGGGGGCCTCTACGAGCAGTACTTC. The whole variable domain, filled in from reference TRBV7-8 and TRBJ2-7, reads GAGVSQSPRYKVAKRGQDVALRCDPISGHVSLFWYQQALGQGPEFLTYFQNEAQLDKSGLPSDRFFAERPEGSVSTLKIQRTQQEDSAVYLCASSSPWGSGGLYEQYFGPGTRLTVT.

This clone showed up just once. This chain connects TRBV5-1 to TRBJ2-1, with 12 bases that match TRBD2. The CDR3 is 16 amino acids. After removal of 0 bases from V and 4 bases from J, the junction contained 2 bases not matched to a gene. Germline V lookup: CDR1 SGHRS, CDR2 YFSETQ. Here the CDR3 DNA reads TGCGCCAGCAGCTTGGCTAGCGGGGGGGCGTACAATGAGCAGTTCTTC. Protein: CASSLASGGAYNEQFF.

This clone was observed once. This chain links TRBV3-1 (or the pseudogene TRBV3-2) with TRBJ1-2; 9 bases are a match to TRBD1. The CDR3 length is 15 residues. Trimming removed 4 bases from V and 4 bases from J; junction bases left unmatched: 7. Looked up from germline, CDR1 is LGHDT and CDR2 is YNNKEL (reference sequence). The CDR3 DNA sequence: TGTGCCAGCAGCCCTCCCTGGGGACAGGGCTATGGCTACACCTTC. This translates into CASSPPWGQGYGYTF.

This clone was seen just once. The chain's CDR3 is CASSPRTLETQYF. CDR3 DNA: TGTGCCAGCAGCCCCCGGACTTTGGAGACCCAGTACTTC. The chain recombines TRBV5-6 with TRBJ2-5, with a tentative D call TRBD2 (5 bases). CDR1 and CDR2 from the germline V gene are SGHDT and YYEEEE. V lost 4 bases, J lost 5 bases, and 12 bases lay in between. The CDR3 extends over 13 amino acids. Complete variable domain (other parts from reference TRBV5-6 and TRBJ2-5): DAGVTQSPTHLIKTRGQQVTLRCSPKSGHDTVSWYQQALGQGPQFIFQYYEEEERQRGNFPDRFSGHQFPNYSSELNVNALLLGDSALYLCASSPRTLETQYFGPGTRLLVL.